This entry lists 22 T cell receptor beta chains sequenced from one sample in a study of blood T cell repertoires in COVID-19 (dated by TCRdb to 2020 to 2022). Libraries were made using the immunoSEQ multiplex PCR assay. TCRdb obtained this table from immuneACCESS and retained in-frame rearrangements with V and J assigned. These tables miss some clones; where compared with another copy, unresolved V genes account for less than half of the shortfall, and the remainder is unexplained. This sample gives more than 200,000 clones in total; around 80% of them show up just once. The leading ten clones occupy 10% of the sample. The source material was peripheral blood. These receptors came from a woman over 75 with acute or convalescent COVID-19.

The chain carries TRBV5-1 and TRBJ2-7; D perhaps matches TRBD1 (6 bases). Germline V gives CDR1 SGHRS, CDR2 YFSETQ. V was clipped by 4 bases and J by 6 bases, with 14 bases between them. This CDR3 is 13 amino acids long. The CDR3 DNA is TGCGCCAGCAGCATGGTGCAGGGGCGCGAGCAGTACTTC. Residues: CASSMVQGREQYF.

The chain is built from TRBV2 and TRBJ2-2; 8 nucleotides match TRBD2. Germline V gene data show CDR1 as SNHLY and CDR2 as FYNNEI. V was pared by 4 bases and J by 7 bases, with 8 bases of the junction left unmatched. This CDR3 is 15 amino acids long. The CDR3 sequence: CASSAGGGRIGELFF. CDR3 DNA: TGTGCCAGCAGTGCCGGCGGGGGGCGGATCGGGGAGCTGTTTTTT.

The chain recombines TRBV29-1 with TRBJ1-1, with D possibly being TRBD1 (5 bases). In germline, CDR1 is SQVTM, CDR2 ANQGSEA. This CDR3 contains 12 residues. Between the trimmed V and J ends, which lost 7 bases and 3 bases, there was a span of 12 bases. The CDR3 nucleotides read TGCAGCGGCGGGGGACGGGACACTGAAGCTTTCTTT. Its translation is CSGGGRDTEAFF.

The chain uses TRBV12-3 or TRBV12-4 and TRBJ1-2; D call uncertain. The CDR3 is made up of 12 amino acids. V gave up 6 bases and J gave up 6 bases, with 11 bases separating them. The CDR3 DNA sequence: TGTGCCAGCAGCAGGCTGATCGATGGCTACACCTTC. It specifies CASSRLIDGYTF.

This clone showed up just once. The chain carries TRBV7-9 and TRBJ1-1, with D maybe TRBD1 (6 bases). Trimming took off 6 bases at V and 3 bases at J, with 14 bases between the two ends. The CDR3 spans 14 residues. Germline V CDR1 and CDR2: SEHNR, FQNEAQ (reference sequence). The CDR3 DNA is TGTGCCAGCAGGGAACTGGACAGCCACACTGAAGCTTTCTTT. It encodes CASRELDSHTEAFF.

CDR3 loop: CASSFISYEQYF. The DNA for the CDR3 is TGTGCCAGCAGCTTCATTTCCTACGAGCAGTACTTC. J is TRBJ2-7 and V is TRBV11-2; D is unclear. Germline-derived CDR1 and CDR2 are SGHAT and FQNNGV. Trimming took 3 bases from V and 1 from J, leaving 4 bases between them. This CDR3 comprises 12 residues.

V is TRBV30 and J is TRBJ2-1; 10 bases map to TRBD2. Germline CDR1 is GTSNPN and CDR2 is SVGIG (reference sequence). CDR3 length: 15 amino acids. With V trimmed by 2 bases and J by 4 bases, 5 bases remained unmatched. In DNA, the CDR3 is TGTGCCTGGAGTCGCTTAGCGGGGGGATACAATGAGCAGTTCTTC. Its protein product is CAWSRLAGGYNEQFF.

The chain recombines TRBV7-2 with TRBJ2-5; D is unclear. The CDR3 runs 15 residues. Germline V lookup: CDR1 SGHTA, CDR2 FQGNSA. Trimming cost V 0 bases and J 1 base, with 9 bases left between them. The CDR3 sequence is CASSLASSLQETQYF. CDR3 DNA: TGTGCCAGCAGCTTAGCTAGCAGCCTCCAAGAGACCCAGTACTTC.

The rearrangement joins TRBV2 to TRBJ2-2; D is ambiguous. CDR3 length equals 13 residues. Trimming removed 4 bases from V and 4 bases from J, with 7 bases in between. CDR1 and CDR2 from the germline V gene are SNHLY and FYNNEI. CDR3 coding DNA: TGTGCCAGCAGTGTTCTCAGCACCGGGGAGCTGTTTTTT. Translation gives CASSVLSTGELFF.

The chain couples TRBV5-1 to TRBJ2-2, with D unresolved. CDR1 SGHRS and CDR2 YFSETQ come from the germline V gene. The CDR3 has 14 amino acids. Trimming removed 6 bases at V and 2 bases at J, with 11 bases between. DNA for the CDR3: TGCGCCAGCACCCCGACTTTTAACACCGGGGAGCTGTTTTTT. It encodes CASTPTFNTGELFF. Filled out from reference TRBV5-1 and TRBJ2-2, the complete variable domain reads KAGVTQTPRYLIKTRGQQVTLSCSPISGHRSVSWYQQTPGQGLQFLFEYFSETQRNKGNFPGRFSGRQFSNSRSEMNVSTLELGDSALYLCASTPTFNTGELFFGEGSRLTVL.

The V and J genes are TRBV11-3 and TRBJ2-5; TRBD1 matches 10 bases. The V gene end was trimmed by 5 bases and the J gene end by 4 bases; junction bases not matched to a gene: 4. This CDR3 spans 14 amino acids. From germline, CDR1 is SGHNT and CDR2 YENEEA. The CDR3 nucleotides are TGTGCCAGCAGCCTCGGGGACAGGGGAGAGACCCAGTACTTC. Translating gives CASSLGDRGETQYF.

The chain uses TRBV7-2 and TRBJ1-2; 9 nucleotides line up with TRBD1. Trimming took 6 bases from V and 8 from J; bases not matched to a gene: 7. Germline V gene sequence: CDR1 SGHTA, CDR2 FQGNSA. The length of the CDR3 is 13 residues. The CDR3 region is CASSPGQGWGYTF. CDR3 DNA sequence: TGTGCCAGCAGTCCGGGACAGGGTTGGGGCTACACCTTC.

The chain has TRBV11-2 and TRBJ2-1, with 13 bases identical to TRBD2. The CDR3 loop spans 15 amino acids. Losses at the gene ends were 1 base for V and 7 bases for J; bases not matched to a gene: 1. CDR1 is SGHAT and CDR2 is FQNNGV in the germline V gene. In DNA, the CDR3 is TGTGCCAGCAGCTTAGTACTAGCGGGAGGGAATGAGCAGTTCTTC. Translation gives CASSLVLAGGNEQFF. Drawing the rest from reference TRBV11-2 and TRBJ2-1, the complete variable domain is EAGVAQSPRYKIIEKRQSVAFWCNPISGHATLYWYQQILGQGPKLLIQFQNNGVVDDSQLPKDRFSAERLKGVDSTLKIQPAKLEDSAVYLCASSLVLAGGNEQFFGPGTRLTVL.

This clone was detected a few times. J is TRBJ1-6 and V is TRBV2; maybe TRBD1 (5 bases). V was clipped by 3 bases and J by 0 bases, with 15 bases between them. The V gene's germline CDR1 is SNHLY and CDR2 FYNNEI. The CDR3 has 18 residues. The CDR3: CASSEGQNPSSYNSPLHF. CDR3 coding DNA: TGTGCCAGCAGTGAGGGGCAGAACCCCAGCTCCTATAATTCACCCCTCCACTTT.

The chain joins TRBV30 to TRBJ1-2; D is ambiguous. V was cut by 0 bases and J by 6 bases, with 11 bases left in between. The CDR3 totals 13 residues. The germline CDR1 and CDR2 sequences are GTSNPN and SVGIG (reference sequence). The chain's CDR3 is CAWSVLSVNGYTF. DNA of the CDR3: TGTGCCTGGAGTGTACTCAGCGTAAATGGCTACACCTTC. The whole variable domain, filled in from reference TRBV30 and TRBJ1-2, reads SQTIHQWPATLVQPVGSPLSLECTVEGTSNPNLYWYRQAAGRGLQLLFYSVGIGQISSEVPQNLSASRPQDRQFILSSKKLLLSDSGFYLCAWSVLSVNGYTFGSGTRLTVV.

The CDR3 protein is CASSDRLAGDGYEQYF. The DNA for the CDR3 is TGTGCCAGCAGCGACCGACTAGCGGGAGACGGGTACGAGCAGTACTTC. This sequence joins TRBV7-2 and TRBJ2-7; the match to TRBD2 covers 12 bases. From germline, CDR1 is SGHTA and CDR2 FQGNSA. V dropped 5 bases and J dropped 4; count of bases not matched to a gene: 9. The CDR3 runs to 16 residues.

The table lists this clone with a few counts. This chain connects TRBV5-1 to TRBJ2-5; D is possibly TRBD1 (5 bases). Germline V CDR1 and CDR2: SGHRS, YFSETQ. The CDR3 consists of 15 residues. Trimming left V 0 bases short and J 5 bases short, with 14 bases between. CDR3 sequence (DNA): TGCGCCAGCAGCTTGGCAGGGTATAATCAGGAGACCCAGTACTTC. It yields the protein CASSLAGYNQETQYF.

Here the CDR3 DNA reads TGTGCCATCAGTGAGAGGGGGACAGGGTTGATTGAAGCTTTCTTT. This gives the protein CAISERGTGLIEAFF. The chain carries TRBV10-3 and TRBJ1-1, with 9 bases matching TRBD1. Germline CDR1 and CDR2: ENHRY and SYGVKD. The CDR3 sequence is 15 residues long. V was pared by 2 bases and J by 7 bases, with 8 bases of the junction left unmatched.

V gene TRBV7-9 combines with J gene TRBJ1-2; a possible D gene is TRBD1 (5 bases). Trimming took off 1 base at V and 8 bases at J, with 11 bases between the two ends. From germline, CDR1 is SEHNR and CDR2 FQNEAQ (reference sequence). The CDR3 totals 13 residues. The CDR3 here is CASSLEGGEGYTF. CDR3 nucleotide sequence: TGTGCCAGCAGCTTAGAGGGAGGGGAGGGCTACACCTTC. The variable domain in full, completed from reference TRBV7-9 and TRBJ1-2, reads DTGVSQNPRHKITKRGQNVTFRCDPISEHNRLYWYRQTLGQGPEFLTYFQNEAQLEKSRLLSDRFSAERPKGSFSTLEIQRTEQGDSAMYLCASSLEGGEGYTFGSGTRLTVV.

This rearrangement joins TRBV6-5 to TRBJ1-6; 7 bases agree with TRBD1. The length of the CDR3 is 16 residues. With 0 bases clipped from V and 10 bases from J, the junction kept 9 bases outside the gene matches. The germline CDR1 and CDR2 sequences are MNHEY and SVGAGI. In DNA, the CDR3 is TGTGCCAGCAGTTACTCCGACAGGGAGCAAGGGTCACCCCTCCACTTT. Amino acids: CASSYSDREQGSPLHF.

V is TRBV5-1 and J is TRBJ2-3, with D perhaps TRBD2 (6 bases). Germline CDR1 reads SGHRS; CDR2 reads YFSETQ. The length of the CDR3 is 14 residues. The V end was cut by 0 bases, the J end by 2 bases, with 7 bases between. CDR3 nucleotide sequence: TGCGCCAGCAGCTTGGGGGACTTCACAGATACGCAGTATTTT. Translation: CASSLGDFTDTQYF.

The CDR3 here is CASSGGPWPGPEGGEQFF. The DNA of the CDR3 is TGTGCCAGCAGCGGAGGGCCCTGGCCGGGACCCGAAGGAGGAGAGCAGTTCTTC. The chain has TRBV5-4 and TRBJ2-1; tentatively, D is TRBD2 (6 bases). Trimming shortened V by 4 bases and J by 10 bases, and 30 bases separated the two germline ends. This CDR3 is built from 18 residues. Germline loops: CDR1 SGHNT, CDR2 YYREEE (reference sequence). The full variable domain, its missing parts supplied by reference TRBV5-4 and TRBJ2-1, is ETGVTQSPTHLIKTRGQQVTLRCSSQSGHNTVSWYQQALGQGPQFIFQYYREEENGRGNFPPRFSGLQFPNYSSELNVNALELDDSALYLCASSGGPWPGPEGGEQFFGPGTRLTVL.